Sequencing of this T cell receptor beta chain was carried out in a study of T cell responses to AZD1222 COVID-19 vaccine. Whole-study results and caveats: Spike-specific TCR breadth and depth were elevated following two AZD1222 doses. Spike was spanned by vaccine-associated CD4 TCRs, which were dominant at 160-218 and 743-854. Clonal diversity may have been underestimated in mostly white British donors. Unmutated variant regions reportedly attract nearly half of all spike-specific TCRs.

Libraries were prepared by immunoSEQ multiplex PCR; TCRdb keeps only in-frame clonotypes and omits some of them. The table records more than 75,000 clones, about 89% of them present only once. The table lists this clone with a few counts. The target antigen is unknown. CDR1 is MDHEN and CDR2 is SYDVKM in the germline V gene. CDR3 length: 17 residues. The ends lost 6 bases at V and 3 bases at J; junction bases unmatched: 14. This receptor was taken from an adult in good health. This material consisted of peripheral blood, taken on day 0 of AZD1222 vaccination. The chain uses TRBV28 and TRBJ2-1, with 7 nucleotides matching TRBD1. The CDR3 sequence is CASSSLYPGTVYNEQFF. CDR3 bases: TGTGCCAGCAGCTCGCTCTACCCTGGGACAGTCTACAATGAGCAGTTCTTC.